This T cell receptor (beta chain) was identified during a study of circulating and synovial CD4+ cells in juvenile arthritis (dated by TCRdb to between 2014 and 2016). Some background on the complete study: Within each patient, the study compared the TCRbeta CDR3 repertoires of three groups: circulating HLA-DR+ CD4 T cells, bulk blood CD4 T cells, and synovial CD4 T cells. Repertoire sequencing aimed to confirm that a circulating synovial-like CD4 T cell subset was enriched in synovial clonotypes. Study-level results and caveats: Compared with bulk blood CD4 repertoires, both the synovial and the circulating pathogenic-like lymphocyte repertoires were less diverse, and some CPL samples were as oligoclonal as synovium. Because overlap with synovium rose as sequencing depth increased, the measured fractions of shared clonotypes likely underestimated the overlap of the full repertoire. CPL and bulk blood CD4 samples differed in T cell genome counts by at least an order of magnitude, so sample-size effects were addressed. The difference between circulating pathogenic-like lymphocytes and bulk blood T cells was not detected by traditional Vbeta family usage analysis. Circulating pathogenic-like lymphocytes clustered with synovial T cells and shared a substantially higher fraction of CDR3 sequences with synovium than bulk blood.

The CDR3, from cysteine to phenylalanine, totals 13 residues. Left in the record is the CDR3 DNA by itself, 39 bases read in frame from the first base. CDR1 is given as SGHRS and CDR2 as YFSETQ, both from the germline V gene. V is shortened by 4 bases, J by 1 base, and the region joining them spans 8 bases. The library was built by means of the immunoSEQ multiplex PCR assay. An external provider carried out the TCRbeta CDR3 sequencing as a commercial service. Processing in the source paper ran as follows. The analyses relied on productive nucleotide sequences along with amino acid sequences obtained through in silico translation. Diversity was quantified by Renyi entropy over a range of alpha values, with sample size equalised by taking the median of 200 repeated subsamples. Pairwise repertoire distance was calculated as one minus the Chao-modified Jaccard index, correcting for under-sampling, and used for clustering. Frequency-weighted overlap with synovial clonotypes was computed at 200 sample sizes with 200 draws without replacement at each size, and the value at the size of the smaller sample was reported. TCRdb took this table from immuneACCESS and kept in-frame rearrangements with V and J called. Such tables lack part of the clones; where checked against another copy, unresolved V genes explain under half of the gap, and the rest is unexplained. That table is the source of V, J and clone size, and D and trimming were worked out from the DNA. The sample table holds over 30,000 clones, of which about 95% were seen once. The top ten constitute around 0.17% of the sample.

With regard to this clone: The specificity of this receptor is unknown. Per-base quality was not reported, and no clone a single base away is much larger than it.

The sequenced samples were obtained from patients with active juvenile idiopathic arthritis. Cells were sorted immediately after thawing, with dead cells excluded using Live/Dead Fixable Near-IR Stain. The chain is encoded by TRBV5-1 joined to TRBJ1-2, with the D gene not confidently named. The TCR was taken from a human donor with juvenile idiopathic arthritis. Sequencing input: CD4+ T cells from blood. DNA sequence: TGCGCCAGCAGCGAAGGGAGTAACTATGGCTACACCTTC. Its amino acids are CASSEGSNYGYTF.